This TCR beta chain was observed in a study of blood T cell repertoires in COVID-19. Background on the study: In Cohort 3, a recovered donor had either two negative PCRs, clearance, or symptom resolution. Acute-phase and convalescent COVID-19 samples originated in the United States, Italy and Spain.

CDR3 length: 14 amino acids. Study members were between roughly 18 and 89 years old and lived in over 20 US regions. Profiling relied on immunoSEQ multiplex PCR, and the TCRdb table lists in-frame clones only, not all of them. The repertoire holds around 200,000 clones, with about 90% as singletons. The sample taken for sequencing was PBMCs or T cells enriched from blood (not recorded which). The chain uses TRBV21-1 and TRBJ2-7; no DNA check was done on the table's D call, TRBD2. TRBV21-1 is annotated as a pseudogene. The sequence came from a woman in her 50s in a cohort exposed to, infected with or recovered from COVID-19 (not recorded which). Here the CDR3 DNA reads TGTGCCAGCAGCAAAGGGACTAGCGGCTACGAGCAGTACTTC. This translates into CASSKGTSGYEQYF.